The 18 T cell receptor beta chains presented below share a single source sample, sequenced in a study of radiotherapy plus CTLA-4 blockade in lung cancer (dated by TCRdb to 2016 to 2019). The method was the immunoSEQ multiplex PCR assay. TCRdb provides this immuneACCESS table in a form limited to in-frame rearrangements. Some clones are lacking; in checked studies, under half of them reflect an unresolved V gene, and why the rest are absent is not known. This sample has about 120,000 clones in its table, and roughly 77% of those were observed once. Of the sample, 3.3% falls within the top ten clones. Specimen: peripheral blood, collected from a patient treated with radiotherapy plus ipilimumab. These receptors were taken from a human donor with non-small cell lung cancer that progressed on radiotherapy plus ipilimumab. Some clones in this sample may be carry-over from other donors' samples.

J is TRBJ2-1 and V is TRBV18, with D perhaps TRBD1 (6 bases). The V and J ends lost 4 bases and 7 bases respectively, with 17 bases between them. The CDR3 runs 15 residues. Germline V gene sequence: CDR1 KGHSH, CDR2 LQKENI. The CDR3 coding sequence is TGTGCCAGCTCACTTACGCTACAGGGTGTAAATGAGCAGTTCTTC. It codes for CASSLTLQGVNEQFF.

This clone was counted once. The V call is TRBV6-6, the J call TRBJ2-7; perhaps TRBD2 as D (5 bases). This CDR3 contains 15 residues. Germline values: CDR1 MNHNY, CDR2 SVGAGI (reference sequence). The ends were cut back, 0 bases at V and 4 bases at J, with 13 bases in the middle. DNA of the CDR3: TGTGCCAGCAGTTACTCGAACAAAAGGACTTACGAGCAGTACTTC. Protein product: CASSYSNKRTYEQYF.

V usage is TRBV4-3 and J usage is TRBJ2-2; 8 positions match TRBD2. Trimming removed 0 bases from V and 0 bases from J; junction bases left unmatched: 9. The germline V gene encodes CDR1 LGHNA and CDR2 YSLEER. This CDR3 spans 19 amino acids. The CDR3 region has the DNA TGCGCCAGCAGCCAAGATAGCCCGGGGGGGATTCCGAACACCGGGGAGCTGTTTTTT. This sequence encodes CASSQDSPGGIPNTGELFF.

This clone came up a few times. CDR3 region: CASSHQGQRGGYTF. CDR3 nucleotides: TGTGCCAGCAGTCACCAGGGACAGCGCGGGGGCTACACCTTC. V usage is TRBV6-1 and J usage is TRBJ1-2; TRBD1 matches at 7 bases. The CDR3 sequence is 14 residues long. Per the germline V gene, CDR1 is MNHNS and CDR2 is SASEGT. The trim removed 5 bases at V and 8 bases at J, leaving 11 bases unmatched.

The chain combines TRBV6-5 with TRBJ1-3; no clear D. Germline lookup yields CDR1 MNHEY and CDR2 SVGAGI. This CDR3 is 13 amino acids long. V gave up 6 bases and J gave up 4 bases, with 10 bases separating them. In DNA form, the CDR3 reads TGTGCCAGCAGAGACACGAAGGGAAACACCATATATTTT. Protein sequence: CASRDTKGNTIYF.

The chain uses TRBV18 and TRBJ2-5; the D gene is possibly TRBD1 (6 bases). V lost 3 bases and J 5 bases, leaving 16 bases between the germline ends. The germline CDR1 and CDR2 sequences are KGHSH and LQKENI. The CDR3 has 15 residues. CDR3 DNA: TGTGCCAGCTCACCCGGTTCAGGGGTCCGGGAGACCCAGTACTTC. Encoded protein: CASSPGSGVRETQYF.

J is TRBJ2-7 and V is TRBV11-2; D not certain. Germline V gene lookup returns CDR1 SGHAT and CDR2 FQNNGV. Trimming removed 4 bases at V and 0 bases at J, with 7 bases between. The CDR3 runs to 13 residues. In DNA form, the CDR3 reads TGTGCCAGCAGCTCCAGCCTCTCCTACGAGCAGTACTTC. It codes for CASSSSLSYEQYF. Full variable domain (remainder filled in from reference TRBV11-2 and TRBJ2-7): EAGVAQSPRYKIIEKRQSVAFWCNPISGHATLYWYQQILGQGPKLLIQFQNNGVVDDSQLPKDRFSAERLKGVDSTLKIQPAKLEDSAVYLCASSSSLSYEQYFGPGTRLTVT.

The V and J genes are TRBV5-1 and TRBJ1-1; D unclear. The CDR3 loop spans 15 amino acids. Germline V lookup: CDR1 SGHRS, CDR2 YFSETQ. V lost 2 bases to trimming and J lost 3 bases, with 14 bases between them. The CDR3 protein is CASSLELQAYTEAFF. The CDR3, as DNA: TGCGCCAGCAGCTTAGAATTGCAAGCCTACACTGAAGCTTTCTTT.

This clone was seen once. The chain joins TRBV6-5 to TRBJ2-5; D gene uncertain. CDR1 is MNHEY, CDR2 SVGAGI, per germline. The CDR3 runs to 10 residues. V lost 8 bases to trimming and J lost 5 bases, with 6 bases between them. This CDR3 reads CASGRETQYF. The CDR3 bases are TGTGCCAGCGGTCGGGAGACCCAGTACTTC.

There are a few counts of this clone. The chain employs TRBV18 and TRBJ1-6; D ambiguous. V lost 5 bases to trimming and J lost 6 bases, with 8 bases between them. This CDR3 has 13 residues. Germline assignment: CDR1 KGHSH and CDR2 LQKENI. CDR3 DNA sequence: TGTGCCAGCTCAGGGCAGCTTAATTCACCCCTCCACTTT. Protein: CASSGQLNSPLHF.

V and J are TRBV2 and TRBJ2-5; 7 positions match TRBD2. Germline CDR1 SNHLY, CDR2 FYNNEI. This CDR3 contains 13 residues. V gave up 7 bases and J gave up 4 bases; unmatched junction bases: 6. The CDR3 coding sequence is TGTGCCAGCACCCTAGCGGTTGGAGAGACCCAGTACTTC. It translates to CASTLAVGETQYF.

The gene calls are TRBV2 and TRBJ2-3; 8 bases line up with TRBD1. The germline gives CDR1 SNHLY, CDR2 FYNNEI. V shed 6 bases, J shed 1 base, and the junction held 3 bases outside the gene matches. CDR3 length: 14 residues. The chain's CDR3 is CASRTTGGTDTQYF. The CDR3 region has the DNA TGTGCCAGCAGAACGACAGGGGGCACAGATACGCAGTATTTT. Variable domain in full (rest from reference TRBV2 and TRBJ2-3): EPEVTQTPSHQVTQMGQEVILRCVPISNHLYFYWYRQILGQKVEFLVSFYNNEISEKSEIFDDQFSVERPDGSNFTLKIRSTKLEDSAMYFCASRTTGGTDTQYFGPGTRLTVL.

This clone came up once. The chain combines TRBV5-4 with TRBJ2-3; weak D call: TRBD2 (7 bases). Germline CDR1 and CDR2: SGHNT and YYREEE (reference sequence). The CDR3 is 15 residues long. Trimming cost V 0 bases and J 5 bases, with 13 bases left between them. As DNA, the CDR3 is TGTGCCAGCAGCTTGGTGGGGGGGCCGGTAGATACGCAGTATTTT. This sequence encodes CASSLVGGPVDTQYF.

The rearrangement uses TRBV11-2 and TRBJ2-3; TRBD2 aligns across 8 bases. V trimming: 5 bases; J trimming: 6 bases; junction bases outside the gene matches: 1. This CDR3 region has 12 residues. Per germline, CDR1 SGHAT and CDR2 FQNNGV. CDR3 nucleotides: TGTGCCAGCAGCCCGGGGGGGGATACGCAGTATTTT. Translation gives CASSPGGDTQYF.

J is TRBJ1-4 and V is TRBV7-6; 7 positions agree with TRBD1. CDR1 is SGHVS and CDR2 is FNYEAQ in the germline V gene. With 5 bases clipped from V and 3 bases from J, the junction kept 0 bases outside the gene matches. The CDR3 has 13 amino acids. The CDR3 reads CASSTGANEKLFF. The CDR3 DNA sequence: TGTGCCAGCAGCACAGGGGCTAATGAAAAACTGTTTTTT.

V is TRBV5-4 and J is TRBJ1-4; the D is unclear. This CDR3 region has 12 residues. With 4 bases removed from V and 5 bases from J, the gap between germline ends came to 6 bases. Germline values: CDR1 SGHNT, CDR2 YYREEE (reference sequence). The DNA of the CDR3 is TGTGCCAGCAGCCTCCCCAATGAAAAACTGTTTTTT. Its translation: CASSLPNEKLFF.

The V call is TRBV11-1, the J call TRBJ2-1; 10 nucleotides agree with TRBD2. The CDR3 has 15 residues. V shed 5 bases and J 7 bases; nucleotides not matched to a gene: 8. CDR1 and CDR2 (germline): SGHAT, FQDESV (reference sequence). The DNA for the CDR3 is TGTGCCAGCAGCCGAAGCGGGGGGGCAGGTAATGAGCAGTTCTTC. As protein: CASSRSGGAGNEQFF.

For this clone: Different DNA sequences within this sample yield the same CDR3. V is TRBV15 and J is TRBJ2-5; weak D call: TRBD1 (6 bases). Trimming cost V 1 base and J 5 bases, with 11 bases left between them. CDR3 length: 14 amino acids. Germline loops: CDR1 LNHNV, CDR2 YYDKDF (reference sequence). The chain's CDR3 is CATSRVPTGETQYF. DNA for the CDR3: TGTGCCACCAGCAGAGTACCCACAGGGGAGACCCAGTACTTC.